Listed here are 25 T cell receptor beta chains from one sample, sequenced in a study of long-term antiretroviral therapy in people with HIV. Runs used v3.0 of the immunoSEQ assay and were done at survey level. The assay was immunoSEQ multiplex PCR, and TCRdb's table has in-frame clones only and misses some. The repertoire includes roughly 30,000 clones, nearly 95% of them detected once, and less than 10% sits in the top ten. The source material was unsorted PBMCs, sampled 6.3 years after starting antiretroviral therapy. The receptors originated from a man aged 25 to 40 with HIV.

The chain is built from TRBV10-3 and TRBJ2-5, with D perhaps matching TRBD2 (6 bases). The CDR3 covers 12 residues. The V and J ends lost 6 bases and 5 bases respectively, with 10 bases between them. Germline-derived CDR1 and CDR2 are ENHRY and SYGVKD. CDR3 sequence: CAIRTAGETQYF. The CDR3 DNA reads TGTGCCATCAGAACCGCGGGGGAGACCCAGTACTTC.

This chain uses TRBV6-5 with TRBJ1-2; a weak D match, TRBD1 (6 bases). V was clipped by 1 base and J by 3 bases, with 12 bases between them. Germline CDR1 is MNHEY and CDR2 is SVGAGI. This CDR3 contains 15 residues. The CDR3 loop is CASSYYQGSDYGYTF. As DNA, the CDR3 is TGTGCCAGCAGTTACTACCAGGGGAGTGACTATGGCTACACCTTC.

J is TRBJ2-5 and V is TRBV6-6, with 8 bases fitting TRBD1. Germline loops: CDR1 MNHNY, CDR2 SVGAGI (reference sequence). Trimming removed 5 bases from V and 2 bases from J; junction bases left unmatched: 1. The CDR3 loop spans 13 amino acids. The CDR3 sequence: CASSRDRQETQYF. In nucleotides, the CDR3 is TGTGCCAGCAGTCGGGACAGGCAAGAGACCCAGTACTTC.

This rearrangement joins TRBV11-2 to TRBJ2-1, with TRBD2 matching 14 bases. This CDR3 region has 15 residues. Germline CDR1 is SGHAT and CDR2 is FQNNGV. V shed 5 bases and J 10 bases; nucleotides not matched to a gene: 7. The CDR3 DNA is TGTGCCAGCAGCGTCGGGACTAGCGGGAGAGGGGAGCAGTTCTTC. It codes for CASSVGTSGRGEQFF.

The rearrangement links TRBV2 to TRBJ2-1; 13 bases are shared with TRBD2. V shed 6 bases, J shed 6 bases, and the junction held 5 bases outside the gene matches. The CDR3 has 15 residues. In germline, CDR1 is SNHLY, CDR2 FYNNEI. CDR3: CASRKLAGGINEQFF. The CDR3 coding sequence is TGTGCCAGCAGGAAACTAGCGGGGGGGATCAATGAGCAGTTCTTC.

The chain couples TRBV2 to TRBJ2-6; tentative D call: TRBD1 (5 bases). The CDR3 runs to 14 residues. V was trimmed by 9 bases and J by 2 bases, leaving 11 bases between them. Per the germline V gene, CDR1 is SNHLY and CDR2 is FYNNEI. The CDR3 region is CASWGIPGANVLTF. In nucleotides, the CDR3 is TGTGCCAGTTGGGGCATTCCTGGGGCCAACGTCCTGACTTTC. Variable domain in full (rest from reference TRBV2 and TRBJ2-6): EPEVTQTPSHQVTQMGQEVILRCVPISNHLYFYWYRQILGQKVEFLVSFYNNEISEKSEIFDDQFSVERPDGSNFTLKIRSTKLEDSAMYFCASWGIPGANVLTFGAGSRLTVL.

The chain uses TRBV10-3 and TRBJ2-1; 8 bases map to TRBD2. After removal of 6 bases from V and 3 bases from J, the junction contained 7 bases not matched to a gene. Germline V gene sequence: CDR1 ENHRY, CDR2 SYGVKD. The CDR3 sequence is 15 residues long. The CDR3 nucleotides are TGTGCCATCAGAGAAACTAGCGGCAGCTACAATGAGCAGTTCTTC. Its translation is CAIRETSGSYNEQFF.

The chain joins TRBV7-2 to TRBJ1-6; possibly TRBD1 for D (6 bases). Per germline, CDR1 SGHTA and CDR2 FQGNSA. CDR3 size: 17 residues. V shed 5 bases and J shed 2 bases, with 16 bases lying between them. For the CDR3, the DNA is TGTGCCAGCAGCGAAATAGCAGGGGAGGCCTATAATTCACCCCTCCACTTT. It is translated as CASSEIAGEAYNSPLHF.

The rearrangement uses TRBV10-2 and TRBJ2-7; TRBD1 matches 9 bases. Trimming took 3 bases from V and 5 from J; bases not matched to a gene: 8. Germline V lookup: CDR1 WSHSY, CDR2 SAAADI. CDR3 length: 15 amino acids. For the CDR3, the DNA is TGCGCCAGCAGTGACCCGCGGACAGGGGAGGACGAGCAGTACTTC. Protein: CASSDPRTGEDEQYF.

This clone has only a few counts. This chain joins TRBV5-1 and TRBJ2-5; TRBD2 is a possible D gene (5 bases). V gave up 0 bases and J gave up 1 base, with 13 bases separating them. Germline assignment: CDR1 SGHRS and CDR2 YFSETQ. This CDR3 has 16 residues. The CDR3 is CASSLGVARLQETQYF. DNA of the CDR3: TGCGCCAGCAGCTTGGGGGTAGCGAGACTCCAAGAGACCCAGTACTTC.

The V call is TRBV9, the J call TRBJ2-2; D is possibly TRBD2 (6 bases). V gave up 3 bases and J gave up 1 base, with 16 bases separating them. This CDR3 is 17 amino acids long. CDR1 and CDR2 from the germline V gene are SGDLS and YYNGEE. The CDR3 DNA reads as TGTGCCAGCAGCGACAGATTAGCGGAACTGAACACCGGGGAGCTGTTTTTT. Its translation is CASSDRLAELNTGELFF.

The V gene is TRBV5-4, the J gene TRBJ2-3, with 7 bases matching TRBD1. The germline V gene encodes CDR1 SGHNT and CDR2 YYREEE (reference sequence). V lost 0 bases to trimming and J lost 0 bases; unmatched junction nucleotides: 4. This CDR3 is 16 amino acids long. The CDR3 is CASSLGQGSSTDTQYF. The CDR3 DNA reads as TGTGCCAGCAGCTTGGGACAGGGTTCTAGCACAGATACGCAGTATTTT.

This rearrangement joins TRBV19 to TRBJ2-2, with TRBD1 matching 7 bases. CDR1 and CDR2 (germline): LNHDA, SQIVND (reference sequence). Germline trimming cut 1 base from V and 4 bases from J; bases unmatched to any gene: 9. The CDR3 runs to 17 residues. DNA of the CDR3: TGTGCCAGTAGTATAGTTTACGTGACAGGGACCACCGGGGAGCTGTTTTTT. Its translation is CASSIVYVTGTTGELFF.

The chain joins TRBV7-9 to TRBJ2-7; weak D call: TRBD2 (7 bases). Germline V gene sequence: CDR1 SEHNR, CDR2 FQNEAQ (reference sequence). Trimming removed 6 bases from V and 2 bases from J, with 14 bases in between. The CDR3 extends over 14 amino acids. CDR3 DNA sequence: TGTGCCAGCAGGGCGGGGGCTGCTCCCTACGAGCAGTACTTC. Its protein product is CASRAGAAPYEQYF.

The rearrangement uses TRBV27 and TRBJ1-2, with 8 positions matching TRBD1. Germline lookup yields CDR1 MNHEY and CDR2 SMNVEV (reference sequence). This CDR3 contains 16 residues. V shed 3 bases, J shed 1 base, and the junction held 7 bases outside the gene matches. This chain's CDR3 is CASSLAGTGFNYGYTF. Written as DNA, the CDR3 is TGTGCCAGCAGTTTGGCCGGGACAGGATTTAACTATGGCTACACCTTC.

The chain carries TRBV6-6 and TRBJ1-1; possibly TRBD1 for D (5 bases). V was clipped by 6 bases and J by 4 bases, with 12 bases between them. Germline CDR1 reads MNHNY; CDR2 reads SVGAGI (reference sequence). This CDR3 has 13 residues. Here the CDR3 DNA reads TGTGCCAGCAGCCGGGGCGTCGGCACTGAAGCTTTCTTT. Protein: CASSRGVGTEAFF.

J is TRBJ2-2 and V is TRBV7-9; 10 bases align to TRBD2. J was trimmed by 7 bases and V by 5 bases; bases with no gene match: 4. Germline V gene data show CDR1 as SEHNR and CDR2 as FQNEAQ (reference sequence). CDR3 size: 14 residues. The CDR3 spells CASSGLAGVGELFF. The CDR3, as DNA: TGTGCCAGCAGCGGGCTAGCGGGAGTCGGGGAGCTGTTTTTT.

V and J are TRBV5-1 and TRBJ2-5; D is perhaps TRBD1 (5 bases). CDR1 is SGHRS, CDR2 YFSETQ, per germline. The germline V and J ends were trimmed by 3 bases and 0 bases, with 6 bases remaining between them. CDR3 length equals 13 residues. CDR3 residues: CASSWTHQETQYF. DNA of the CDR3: TGCGCCAGCAGCTGGACACACCAAGAGACCCAGTACTTC.

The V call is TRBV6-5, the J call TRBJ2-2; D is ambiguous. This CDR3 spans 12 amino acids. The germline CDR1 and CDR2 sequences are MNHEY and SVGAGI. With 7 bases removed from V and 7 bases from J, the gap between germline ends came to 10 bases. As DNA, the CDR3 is TGTGCCAGCACTGAGAGAGGCGGGGAGCTGTTTTTT. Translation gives CASTERGGELFF.

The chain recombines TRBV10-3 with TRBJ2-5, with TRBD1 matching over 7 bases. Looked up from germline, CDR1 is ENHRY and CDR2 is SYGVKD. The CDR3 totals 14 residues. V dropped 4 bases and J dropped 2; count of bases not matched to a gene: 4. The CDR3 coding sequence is TGTGCCATCAGTGCGAGACAGGGACAAGAGACCCAGTACTTC. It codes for CAISARQGQETQYF.

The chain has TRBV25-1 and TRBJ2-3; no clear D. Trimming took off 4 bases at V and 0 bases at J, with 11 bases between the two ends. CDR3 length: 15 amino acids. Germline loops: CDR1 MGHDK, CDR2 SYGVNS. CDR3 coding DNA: TGTGCCAGCAGTGCCTCTTTCGATAGCACAGATACGCAGTATTTT. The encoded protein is CASSASFDSTDTQYF.

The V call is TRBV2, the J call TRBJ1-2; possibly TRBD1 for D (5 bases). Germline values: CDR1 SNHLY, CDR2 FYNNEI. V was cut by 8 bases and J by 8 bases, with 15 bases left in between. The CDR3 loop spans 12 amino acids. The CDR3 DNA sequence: TGTGCCAGCTTCTGGGCAGGGAGAGGCTACACCTTC. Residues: CASFWAGRGYTF.

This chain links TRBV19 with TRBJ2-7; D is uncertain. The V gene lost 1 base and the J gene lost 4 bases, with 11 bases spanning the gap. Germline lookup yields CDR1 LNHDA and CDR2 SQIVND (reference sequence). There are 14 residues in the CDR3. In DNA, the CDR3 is TGTGCCAGTAGTATAGCGACGGATTCGTACGAGCAGTACTTC. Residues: CASSIATDSYEQYF.

CDR3 sequence (DNA): TGTGCCAGTACCCCCGACACGGTTGGGGTTCCCTACGAGCAGTACTTC. Its protein is CASTPDTVGVPYEQYF. V and J are TRBV19 and TRBJ2-7; D call uncertain. V was pared by 7 bases and J by 2 bases, with 21 bases between. The germline CDR1 and CDR2 sequences are LNHDA and SQIVND (reference sequence). This CDR3 contains 16 residues.

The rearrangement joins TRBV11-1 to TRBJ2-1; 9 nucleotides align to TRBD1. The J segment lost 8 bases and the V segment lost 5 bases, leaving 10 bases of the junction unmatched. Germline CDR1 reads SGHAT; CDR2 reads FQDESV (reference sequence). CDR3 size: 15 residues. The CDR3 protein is CASSRTGVTVDEQFF. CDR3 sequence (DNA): TGTGCCAGCAGCCGGACAGGGGTAACCGTCGATGAGCAGTTCTTC. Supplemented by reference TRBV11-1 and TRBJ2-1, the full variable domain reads EAEVAQSPRYKITEKSQAVAFWCDPISGHATLYWYRQILGQGPELLVQFQDESVVDDSQLPKDRFSAERLKGVDSTLKIQPAELGDSAMYLCASSRTGVTVDEQFFGPGTRLTVL.